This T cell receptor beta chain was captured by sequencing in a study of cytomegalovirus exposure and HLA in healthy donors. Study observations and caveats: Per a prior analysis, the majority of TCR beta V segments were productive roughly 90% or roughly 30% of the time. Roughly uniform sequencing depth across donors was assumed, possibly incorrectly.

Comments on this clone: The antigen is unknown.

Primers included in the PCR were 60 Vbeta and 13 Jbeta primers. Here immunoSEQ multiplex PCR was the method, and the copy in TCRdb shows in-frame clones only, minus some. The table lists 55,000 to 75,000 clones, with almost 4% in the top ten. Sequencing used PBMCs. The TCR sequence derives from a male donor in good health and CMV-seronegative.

CDR3 region: CASSGGRGASLAGANVLTF. CDR3 nucleotide sequence: TGTGCCAGTAGTGGGGGGAGAGGGGCAAGTCTAGCTGGGGCCAACGTCCTGACTTTC. This rearrangement joins TRBV19 to TRBJ2-6, with TRBD2 as a possible D gene (6 bases). The V end was cut by 5 bases, the J end by 2 bases, with 22 bases between. This CDR3 is 19 amino acids long. In germline, CDR1 is LNHDA, CDR2 SQIVND (reference sequence).